This T cell receptor beta chain was sequenced during a study of cytomegalovirus exposure and HLA in healthy donors. Germline CDR1 reads MGHRA; CDR2 reads YSYEKL. The CDR3 runs to 19 residues. The J segment lost 4 bases and the V segment lost 0 bases, leaving 13 bases of the junction unmatched. In the PCR, 60 Vbeta and 13 Jbeta primers were used. Profiling relied on immunoSEQ multiplex PCR, and the TCRdb table lists in-frame clones only, not all of them. Here the sample spans around 170,000 clones, roughly three quarters being singletons. This TCR came from a woman in her twenties or thirties in good health and CMV-seropositive. Sequenced input: PBMCs. V and J are TRBV4-1 and TRBJ1-5; the match to TRBD1 covers 9 bases. Here the CDR3 reads CASSQEAPDTDRGNQPQHF. Written as DNA, the CDR3 is TGCGCCAGCAGCCAAGAAGCCCCAGATACCGACAGGGGGAATCAGCCCCAGCATTTT.